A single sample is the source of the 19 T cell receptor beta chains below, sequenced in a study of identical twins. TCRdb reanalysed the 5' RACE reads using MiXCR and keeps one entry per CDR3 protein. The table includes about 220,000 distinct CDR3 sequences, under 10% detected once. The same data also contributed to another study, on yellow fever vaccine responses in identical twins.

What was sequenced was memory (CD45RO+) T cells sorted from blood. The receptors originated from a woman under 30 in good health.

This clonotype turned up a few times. CDR3 protein: CASSSLAEVYGYTF. CDR3 in DNA: TGTGCCAGCAGTTCCCTCGCGGAGGTCTATGGCTACACCTTC. The chain is built from TRBV6-2 or TRBV6-3 and TRBJ1-2; no clear D. CDR1 and CDR2 from the germline V gene are MNHEY and SVGEGT. CDR3 length equals 14 residues. Trimming took off 4 bases at V and 4 bases at J, with 13 bases between the two ends.

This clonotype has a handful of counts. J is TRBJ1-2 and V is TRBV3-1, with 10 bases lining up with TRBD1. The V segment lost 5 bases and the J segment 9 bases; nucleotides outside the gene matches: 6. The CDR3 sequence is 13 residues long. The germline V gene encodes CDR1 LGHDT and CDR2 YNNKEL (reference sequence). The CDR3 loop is CASSEGQGLSYTF. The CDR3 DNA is TGTGCCAGCAGCGAGGGACAGGGGCTTAGCTACACCTTC.

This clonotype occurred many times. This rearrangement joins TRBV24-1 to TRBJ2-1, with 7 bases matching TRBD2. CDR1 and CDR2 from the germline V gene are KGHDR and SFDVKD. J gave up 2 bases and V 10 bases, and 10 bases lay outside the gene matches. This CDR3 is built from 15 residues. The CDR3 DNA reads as TGTGCCACGATTCAGATAGCGGGCACCTACAATGAGCAGTTCTTC. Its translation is CATIQIAGTYNEQFF.

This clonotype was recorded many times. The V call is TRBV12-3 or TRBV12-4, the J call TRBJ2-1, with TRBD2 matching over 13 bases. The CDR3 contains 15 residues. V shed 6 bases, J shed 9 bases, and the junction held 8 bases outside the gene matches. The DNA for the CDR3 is TGTGCCAGCAGCCAAGGACTAGCGGGAGAGAGTGAGCAGTTCTTC. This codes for CASSQGLAGESEQFF.

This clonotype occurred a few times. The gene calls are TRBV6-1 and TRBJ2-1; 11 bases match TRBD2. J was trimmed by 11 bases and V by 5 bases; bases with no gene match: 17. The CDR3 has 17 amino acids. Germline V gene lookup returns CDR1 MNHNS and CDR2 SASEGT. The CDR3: CASSRGTPPGLAEQQFF. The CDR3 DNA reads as TGTGCCAGCAGTCGCGGAACGCCTCCGGGACTAGCGGAGCAGCAGTTCTTC.

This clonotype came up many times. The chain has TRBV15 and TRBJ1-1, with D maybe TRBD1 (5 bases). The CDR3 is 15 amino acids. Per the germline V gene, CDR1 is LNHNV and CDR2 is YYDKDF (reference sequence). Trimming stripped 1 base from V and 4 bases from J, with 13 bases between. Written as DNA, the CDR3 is TGTGCCACCAGCAGAGCTATATCAGGGCCCACTGAAGCTTTCTTT. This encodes CATSRAISGPTEAFF.

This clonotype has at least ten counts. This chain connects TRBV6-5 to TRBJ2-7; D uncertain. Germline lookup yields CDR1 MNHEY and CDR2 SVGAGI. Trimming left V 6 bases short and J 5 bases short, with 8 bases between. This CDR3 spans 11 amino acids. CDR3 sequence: CASSQRNEQYF. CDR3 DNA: TGTGCCAGCAGCCAACGGAACGAGCAGTACTTC.

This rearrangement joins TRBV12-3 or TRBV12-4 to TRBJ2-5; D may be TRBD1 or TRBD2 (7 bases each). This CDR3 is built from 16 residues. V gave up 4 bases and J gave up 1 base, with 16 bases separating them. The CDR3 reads CASSSGQGGGQETQYF. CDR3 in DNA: TGTGCCAGCAGTTCAGGGCAGGGGGGGGGCCAAGAGACCCAGTACTTC.

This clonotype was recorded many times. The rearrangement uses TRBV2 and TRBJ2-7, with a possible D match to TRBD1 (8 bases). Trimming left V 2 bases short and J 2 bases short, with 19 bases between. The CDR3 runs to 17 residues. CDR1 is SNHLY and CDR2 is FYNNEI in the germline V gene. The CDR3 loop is CASSEKGGAGGTYEQYF. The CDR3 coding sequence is TGTGCCAGCAGTGAAAAAGGGGGGGCAGGGGGCACCTACGAGCAGTACTTC.

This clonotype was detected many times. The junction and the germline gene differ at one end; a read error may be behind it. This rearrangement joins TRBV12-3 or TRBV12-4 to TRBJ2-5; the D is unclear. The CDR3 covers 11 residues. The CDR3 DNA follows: TGCGCCAGCAGCTTGGAAGAGACCCAGTACTTC. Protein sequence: CASSLEETQYF.

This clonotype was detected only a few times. CDR3 DNA sequence: TGTGCCAGCACCAGAGACAGCGGCTACGAGCAGTACTTC. Its protein product is CASTRDSGYEQYF. The V call is TRBV7-2, the J call TRBJ2-7, with D perhaps being TRBD1 or TRBD2 (5 bases each). In germline, CDR1 is SGHTA, CDR2 FQGNSA. CDR3 length: 13 residues. The V and J ends lost 7 bases and 3 bases respectively, with 13 bases between them.

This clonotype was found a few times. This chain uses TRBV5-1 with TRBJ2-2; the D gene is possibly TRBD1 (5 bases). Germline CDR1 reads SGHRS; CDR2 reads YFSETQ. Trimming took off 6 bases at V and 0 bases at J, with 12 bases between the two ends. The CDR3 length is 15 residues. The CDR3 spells CASTRVNANTGELFF. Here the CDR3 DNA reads TGCGCCAGCACCAGGGTAAACGCGAACACCGGGGAGCTGTTTTTT.

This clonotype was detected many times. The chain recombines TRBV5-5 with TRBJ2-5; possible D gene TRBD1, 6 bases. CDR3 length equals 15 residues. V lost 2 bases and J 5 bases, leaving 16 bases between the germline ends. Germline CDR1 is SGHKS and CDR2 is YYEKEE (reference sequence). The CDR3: CASSFSGGIGETQYF. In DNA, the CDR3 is TGTGCCAGCAGCTTTTCTGGGGGCATCGGGGAGACCCAGTACTTC.

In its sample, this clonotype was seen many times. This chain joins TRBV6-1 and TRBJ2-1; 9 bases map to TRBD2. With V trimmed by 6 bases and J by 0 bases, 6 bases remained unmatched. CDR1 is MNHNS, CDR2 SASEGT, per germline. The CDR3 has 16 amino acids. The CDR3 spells CASSRAGGSSYNEQFF. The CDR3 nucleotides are TGTGCCAGCAGCCGAGCGGGGGGTAGCTCCTACAATGAGCAGTTCTTC.

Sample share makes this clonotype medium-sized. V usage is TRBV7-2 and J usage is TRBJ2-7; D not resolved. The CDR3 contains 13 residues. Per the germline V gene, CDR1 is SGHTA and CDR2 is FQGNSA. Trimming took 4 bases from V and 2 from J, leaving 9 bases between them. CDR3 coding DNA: TGTGCCAGCAGCTACGGACCAACCTACGAGCAGTACTTC. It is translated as CASSYGPTYEQYF.

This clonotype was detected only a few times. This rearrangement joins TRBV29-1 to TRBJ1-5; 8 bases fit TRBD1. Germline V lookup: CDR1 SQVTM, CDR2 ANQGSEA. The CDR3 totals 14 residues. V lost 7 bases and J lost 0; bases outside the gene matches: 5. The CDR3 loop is CSAVQGASNQPQHF. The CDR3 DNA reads TGCAGCGCAGTCCAGGGGGCTAGCAATCAGCCCCAGCATTTT.

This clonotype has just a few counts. This chain's CDR3 is CASSPQGFDEQYF. The CDR3 DNA reads as TGTGCCAGCAGCCCACAGGGGTTCGACGAGCAGTACTTC. This chain connects TRBV11-3 to TRBJ2-7; 7 positions agree with TRBD1. V was clipped by 5 bases and J by 5 bases; unmatched bases: 6. CDR1 SGHNT and CDR2 YENEEA come from the germline V gene. There are 13 residues in the CDR3.

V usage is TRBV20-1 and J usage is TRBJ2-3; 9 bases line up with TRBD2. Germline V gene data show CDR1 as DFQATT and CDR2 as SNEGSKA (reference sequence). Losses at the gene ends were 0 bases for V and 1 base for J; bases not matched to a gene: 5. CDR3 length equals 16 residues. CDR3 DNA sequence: TGCAGTGCTAGAGATTCATCTAGCGGGGGCACAGATACGCAGTATTTT. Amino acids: CSARDSSSGGTDTQYF.

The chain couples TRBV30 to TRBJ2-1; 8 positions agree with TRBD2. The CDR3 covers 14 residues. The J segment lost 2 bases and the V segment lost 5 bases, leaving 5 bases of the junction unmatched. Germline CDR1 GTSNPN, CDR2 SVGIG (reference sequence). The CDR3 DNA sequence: TGTGCCTGGTCCCTAGCGGGCCCCTACAATGAGCAGTTCTTC. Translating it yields CAWSLAGPYNEQFF.